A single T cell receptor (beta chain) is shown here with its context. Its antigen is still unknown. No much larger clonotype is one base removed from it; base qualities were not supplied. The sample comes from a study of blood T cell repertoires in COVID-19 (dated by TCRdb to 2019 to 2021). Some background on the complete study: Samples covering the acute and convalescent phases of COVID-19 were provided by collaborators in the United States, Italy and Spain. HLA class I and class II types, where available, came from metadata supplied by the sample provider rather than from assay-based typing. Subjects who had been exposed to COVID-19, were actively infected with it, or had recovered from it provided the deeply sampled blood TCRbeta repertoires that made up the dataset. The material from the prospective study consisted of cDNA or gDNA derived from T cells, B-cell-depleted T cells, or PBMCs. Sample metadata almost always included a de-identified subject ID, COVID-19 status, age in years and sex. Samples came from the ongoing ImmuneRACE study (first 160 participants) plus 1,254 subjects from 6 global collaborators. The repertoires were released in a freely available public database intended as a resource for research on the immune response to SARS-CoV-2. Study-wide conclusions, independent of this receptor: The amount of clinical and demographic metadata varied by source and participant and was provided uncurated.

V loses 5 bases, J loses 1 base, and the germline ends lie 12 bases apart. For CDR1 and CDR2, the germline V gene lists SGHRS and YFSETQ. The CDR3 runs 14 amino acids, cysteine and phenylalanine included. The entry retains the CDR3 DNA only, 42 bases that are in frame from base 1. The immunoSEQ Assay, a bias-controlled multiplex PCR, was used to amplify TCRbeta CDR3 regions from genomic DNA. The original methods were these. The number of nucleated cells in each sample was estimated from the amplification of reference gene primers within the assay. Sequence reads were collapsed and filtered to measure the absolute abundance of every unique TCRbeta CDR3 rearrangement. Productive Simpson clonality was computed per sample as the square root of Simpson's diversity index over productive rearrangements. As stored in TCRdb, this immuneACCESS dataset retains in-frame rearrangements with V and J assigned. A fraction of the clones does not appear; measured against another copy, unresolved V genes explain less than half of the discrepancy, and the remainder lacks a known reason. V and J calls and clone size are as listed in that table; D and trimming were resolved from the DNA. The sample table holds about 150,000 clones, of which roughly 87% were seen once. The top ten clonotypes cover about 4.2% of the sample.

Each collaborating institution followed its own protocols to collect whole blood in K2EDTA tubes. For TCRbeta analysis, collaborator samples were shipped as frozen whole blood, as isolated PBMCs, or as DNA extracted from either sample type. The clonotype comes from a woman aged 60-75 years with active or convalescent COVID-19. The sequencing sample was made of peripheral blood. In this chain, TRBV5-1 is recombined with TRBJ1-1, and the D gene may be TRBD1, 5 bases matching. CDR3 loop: CASRSAQENTEAFF. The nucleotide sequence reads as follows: TGCGCCAGCAGATCAGCACAGGAGAACACTGAAGCTTTCTTT.